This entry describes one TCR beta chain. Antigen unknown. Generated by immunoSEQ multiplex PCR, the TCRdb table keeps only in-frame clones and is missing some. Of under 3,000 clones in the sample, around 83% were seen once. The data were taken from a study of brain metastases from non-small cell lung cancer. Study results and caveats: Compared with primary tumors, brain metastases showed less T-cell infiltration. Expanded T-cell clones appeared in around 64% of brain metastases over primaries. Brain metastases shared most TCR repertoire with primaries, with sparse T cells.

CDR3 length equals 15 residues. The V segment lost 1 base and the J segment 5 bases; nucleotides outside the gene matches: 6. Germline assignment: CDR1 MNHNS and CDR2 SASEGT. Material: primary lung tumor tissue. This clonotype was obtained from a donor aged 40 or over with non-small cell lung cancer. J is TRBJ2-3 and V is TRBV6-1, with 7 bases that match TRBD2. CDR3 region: CASSEGSGGQDTQYF. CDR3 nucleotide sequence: TGTGCCAGCAGTGAAGGGTCGGGAGGACAAGATACGCAGTATTTT.